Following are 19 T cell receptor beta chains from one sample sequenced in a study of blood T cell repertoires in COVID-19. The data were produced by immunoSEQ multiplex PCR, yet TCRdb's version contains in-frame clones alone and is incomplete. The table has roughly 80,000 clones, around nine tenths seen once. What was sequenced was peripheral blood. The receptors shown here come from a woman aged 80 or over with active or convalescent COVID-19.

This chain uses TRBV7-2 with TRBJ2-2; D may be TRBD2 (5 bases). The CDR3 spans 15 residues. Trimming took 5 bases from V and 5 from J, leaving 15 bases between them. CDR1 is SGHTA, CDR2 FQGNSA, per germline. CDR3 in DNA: TGTGCCAGCAGCGTCCGGGGAATCCTAACCGGGGAGCTGTTTTTT. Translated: CASSVRGILTGELFF.

CDR3 DNA sequence: TGTGCCAGCAGCTTGGACAGGGGTTCACCCCTCCACTTT. This gives the protein CASSLDRGSPLHF. The rearrangement joins TRBV5-5 to TRBJ1-6, with 7 bases aligning to TRBD1. V shed 0 bases and J 9 bases; nucleotides not matched to a gene: 0. This CDR3 spans 13 amino acids. Germline CDR1 SGHKS, CDR2 YYEKEE (reference sequence).

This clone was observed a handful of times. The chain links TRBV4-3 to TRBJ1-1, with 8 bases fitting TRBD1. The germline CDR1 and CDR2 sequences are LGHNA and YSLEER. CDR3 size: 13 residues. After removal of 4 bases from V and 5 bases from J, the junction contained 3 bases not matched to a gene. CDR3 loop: CASSPWTGTEAFF. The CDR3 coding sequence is TGCGCCAGCAGCCCCTGGACAGGGACTGAAGCTTTCTTT.

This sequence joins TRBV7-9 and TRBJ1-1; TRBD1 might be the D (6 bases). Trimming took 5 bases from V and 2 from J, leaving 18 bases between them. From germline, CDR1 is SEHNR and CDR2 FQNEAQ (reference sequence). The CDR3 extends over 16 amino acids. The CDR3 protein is CASSHRDNPFNTEAFF. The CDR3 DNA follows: TGTGCCAGCAGCCACCGGGACAATCCCTTCAACACTGAAGCTTTCTTT. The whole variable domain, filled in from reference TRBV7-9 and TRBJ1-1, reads DTGVSQNPRHKITKRGQNVTFRCDPISEHNRLYWYRQTLGQGPEFLTYFQNEAQLEKSRLLSDRFSAERPKGSFSTLEIQRTEQGDSAMYLCASSHRDNPFNTEAFFGQGTRLTVV.

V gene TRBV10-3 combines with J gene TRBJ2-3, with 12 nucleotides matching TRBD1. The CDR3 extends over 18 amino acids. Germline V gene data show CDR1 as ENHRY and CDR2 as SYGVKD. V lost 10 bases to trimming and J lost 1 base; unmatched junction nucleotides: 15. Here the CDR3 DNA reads TGTGCCAGCGCCGGGCTCGGGACAGGGGGCGTCGGCACAGATACGCAGTATTTT. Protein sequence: CASAGLGTGGVGTDTQYF.

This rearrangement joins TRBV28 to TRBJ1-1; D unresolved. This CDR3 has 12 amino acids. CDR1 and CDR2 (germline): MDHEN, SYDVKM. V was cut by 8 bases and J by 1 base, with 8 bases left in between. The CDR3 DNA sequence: TGTGCCAGCGCAGTACGGAACACTGAAGCTTTCTTT. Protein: CASAVRNTEAFF.

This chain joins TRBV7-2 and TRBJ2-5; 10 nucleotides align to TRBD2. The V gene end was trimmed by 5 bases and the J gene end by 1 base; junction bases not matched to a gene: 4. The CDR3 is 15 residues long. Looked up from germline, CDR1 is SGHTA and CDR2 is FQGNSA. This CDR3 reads CASSRTSGSQETQYF. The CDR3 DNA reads TGTGCCAGCAGCAGGACTAGCGGAAGCCAAGAGACCCAGTACTTC. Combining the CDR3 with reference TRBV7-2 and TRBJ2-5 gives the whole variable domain GAGVSQSPSNKVTEKGKDVELRCDPISGHTALYWYRQSLGQGLEFLIYFQGNSAPDKSGLPSDRFSAERTGGSVSTLTIQRTQQEDSAVYLCASSRTSGSQETQYFGPGTRLLVL.

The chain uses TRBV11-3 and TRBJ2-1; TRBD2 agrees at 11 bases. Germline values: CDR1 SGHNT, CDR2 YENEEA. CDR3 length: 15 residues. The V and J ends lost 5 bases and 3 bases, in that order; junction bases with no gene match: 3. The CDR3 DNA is TGTGCCAGCAGCCACGGGACTAGCGGCTACAATGAGCAGTTCTTC. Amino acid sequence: CASSHGTSGYNEQFF.

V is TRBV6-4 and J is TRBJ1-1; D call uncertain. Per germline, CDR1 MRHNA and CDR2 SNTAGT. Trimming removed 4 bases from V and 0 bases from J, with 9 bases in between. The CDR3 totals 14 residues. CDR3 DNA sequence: TGTGCCAGCAGTGTCCACATCCTGAACACTGAAGCTTTCTTT. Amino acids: CASSVHILNTEAFF.

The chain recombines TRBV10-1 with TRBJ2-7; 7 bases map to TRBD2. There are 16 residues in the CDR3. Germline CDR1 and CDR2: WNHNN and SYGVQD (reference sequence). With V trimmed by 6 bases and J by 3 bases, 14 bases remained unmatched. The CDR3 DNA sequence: TGCGCCAGCAGAGTCTGGGGGGGGAGGGCAATCTACGAGCAGTACTTC. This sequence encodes CASRVWGGRAIYEQYF.

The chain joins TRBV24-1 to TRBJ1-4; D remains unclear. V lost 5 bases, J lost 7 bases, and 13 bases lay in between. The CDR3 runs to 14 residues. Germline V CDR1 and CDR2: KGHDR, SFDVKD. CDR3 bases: TGTGCCACCAGTGGCCCGGGAGTAGGTGAAAAACTGTTTTTT. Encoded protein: CATSGPGVGEKLFF.

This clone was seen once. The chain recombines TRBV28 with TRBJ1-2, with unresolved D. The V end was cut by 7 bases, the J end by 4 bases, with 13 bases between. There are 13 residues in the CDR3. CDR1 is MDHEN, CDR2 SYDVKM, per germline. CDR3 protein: CASTNAAPYGYTF. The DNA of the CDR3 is TGTGCCAGCACTAACGCTGCCCCCTATGGCTACACCTTC.

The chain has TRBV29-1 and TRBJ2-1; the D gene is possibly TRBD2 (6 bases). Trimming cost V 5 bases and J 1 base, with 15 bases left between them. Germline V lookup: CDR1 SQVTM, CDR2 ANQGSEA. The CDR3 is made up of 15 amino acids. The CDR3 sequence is CSVLVRDFSYNEQFF. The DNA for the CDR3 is TGCAGCGTTTTGGTGAGGGACTTTTCCTACAATGAGCAGTTCTTC.

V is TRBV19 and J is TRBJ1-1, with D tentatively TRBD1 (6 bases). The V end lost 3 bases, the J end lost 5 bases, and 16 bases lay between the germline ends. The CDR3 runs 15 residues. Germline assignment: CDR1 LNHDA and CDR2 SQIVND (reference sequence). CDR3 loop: CASSMSGTGITEAFF. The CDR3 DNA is TGTGCCAGTAGTATGTCGGGTACAGGGATAACTGAAGCTTTCTTT. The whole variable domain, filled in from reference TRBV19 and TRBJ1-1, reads DGGITQSPKYLFRKEGQNVTLSCEQNLNHDAMYWYRQDPGQGLRLIYYSQIVNDFQKGDIAEGYSVSREKKESFPLTVTSAQKNPTAFYLCASSMSGTGITEAFFGQGTRLTVV.

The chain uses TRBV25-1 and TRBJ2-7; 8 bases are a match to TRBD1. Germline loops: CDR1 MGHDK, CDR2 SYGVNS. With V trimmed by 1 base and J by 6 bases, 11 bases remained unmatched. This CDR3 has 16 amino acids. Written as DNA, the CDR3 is TGTGCCAGCAGTGAATCGCCCGGGACAGGCTCCGCCGAGCAGTACTTC. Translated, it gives CASSESPGTGSAEQYF.

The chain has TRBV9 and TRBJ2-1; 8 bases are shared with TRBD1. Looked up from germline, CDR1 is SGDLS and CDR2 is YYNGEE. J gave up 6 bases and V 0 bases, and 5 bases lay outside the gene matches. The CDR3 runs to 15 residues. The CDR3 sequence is CASSVGRQGFNEQFF. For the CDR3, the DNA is TGTGCCAGCAGCGTAGGCCGACAGGGGTTCAATGAGCAGTTCTTC.

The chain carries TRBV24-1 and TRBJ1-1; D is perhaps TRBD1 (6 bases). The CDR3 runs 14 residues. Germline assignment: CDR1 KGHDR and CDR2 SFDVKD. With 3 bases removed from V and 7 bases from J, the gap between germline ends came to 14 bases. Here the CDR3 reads CATSDTNRVGEAFF. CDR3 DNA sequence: TGTGCCACCAGTGATACGAACAGGGTAGGTGAAGCTTTCTTT.

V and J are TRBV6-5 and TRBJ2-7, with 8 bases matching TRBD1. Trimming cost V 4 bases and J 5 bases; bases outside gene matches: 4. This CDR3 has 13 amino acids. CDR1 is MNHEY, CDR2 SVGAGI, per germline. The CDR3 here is CASSFAQGDEQYF. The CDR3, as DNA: TGTGCCAGCAGTTTCGCACAGGGGGACGAGCAGTACTTC.

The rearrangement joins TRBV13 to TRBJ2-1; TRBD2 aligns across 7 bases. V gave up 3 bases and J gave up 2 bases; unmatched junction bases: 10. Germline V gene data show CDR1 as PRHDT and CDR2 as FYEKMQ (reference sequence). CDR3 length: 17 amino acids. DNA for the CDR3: TGTGCCAGCAGCTTTGATGGTCGGGGGGTCCCCTACAATGAGCAGTTCTTC. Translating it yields CASSFDGRGVPYNEQFF.